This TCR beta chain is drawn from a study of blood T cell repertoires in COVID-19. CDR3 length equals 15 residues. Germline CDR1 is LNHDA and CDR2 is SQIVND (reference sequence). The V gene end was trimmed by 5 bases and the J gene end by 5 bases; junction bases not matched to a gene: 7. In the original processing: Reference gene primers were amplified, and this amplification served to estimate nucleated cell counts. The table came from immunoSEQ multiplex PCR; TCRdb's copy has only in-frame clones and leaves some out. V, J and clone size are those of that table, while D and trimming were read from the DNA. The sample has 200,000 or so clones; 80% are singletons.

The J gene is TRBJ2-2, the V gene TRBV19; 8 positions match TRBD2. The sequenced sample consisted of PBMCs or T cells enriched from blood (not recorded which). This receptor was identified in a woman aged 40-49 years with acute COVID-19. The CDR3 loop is CASSLTGGQTGELFF. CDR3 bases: TGTGCCAGTAGTTTGACGGGGGGGCAAACCGGGGAGCTGTTTTTT.